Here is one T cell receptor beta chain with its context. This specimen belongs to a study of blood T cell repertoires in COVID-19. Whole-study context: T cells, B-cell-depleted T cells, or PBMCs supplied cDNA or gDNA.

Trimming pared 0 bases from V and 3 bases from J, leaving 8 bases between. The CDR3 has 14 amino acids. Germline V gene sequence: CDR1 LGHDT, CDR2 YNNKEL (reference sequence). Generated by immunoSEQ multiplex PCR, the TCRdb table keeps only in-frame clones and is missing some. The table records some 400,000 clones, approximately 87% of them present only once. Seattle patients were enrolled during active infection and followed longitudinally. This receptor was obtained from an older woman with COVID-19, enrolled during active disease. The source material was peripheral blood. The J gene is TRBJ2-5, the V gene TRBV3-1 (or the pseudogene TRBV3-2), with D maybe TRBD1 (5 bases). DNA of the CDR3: TGTGCCAGCAGCCAAGACTACAGGAAAGAGACCCAGTACTTC. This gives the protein CASSQDYRKETQYF.